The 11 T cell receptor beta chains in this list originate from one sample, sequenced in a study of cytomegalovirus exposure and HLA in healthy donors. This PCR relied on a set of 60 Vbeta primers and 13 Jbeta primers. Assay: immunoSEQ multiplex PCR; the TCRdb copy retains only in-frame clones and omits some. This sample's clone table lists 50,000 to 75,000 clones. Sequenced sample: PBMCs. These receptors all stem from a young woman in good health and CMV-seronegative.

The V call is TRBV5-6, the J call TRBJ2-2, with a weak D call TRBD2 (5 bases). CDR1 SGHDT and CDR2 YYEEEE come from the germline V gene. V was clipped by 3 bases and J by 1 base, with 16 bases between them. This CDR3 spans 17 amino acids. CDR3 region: CASSWTGVLRNTGELFF. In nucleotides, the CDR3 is TGTGCCAGCAGCTGGACTGGGGTTCTACGGAACACCGGGGAGCTGTTTTTT.

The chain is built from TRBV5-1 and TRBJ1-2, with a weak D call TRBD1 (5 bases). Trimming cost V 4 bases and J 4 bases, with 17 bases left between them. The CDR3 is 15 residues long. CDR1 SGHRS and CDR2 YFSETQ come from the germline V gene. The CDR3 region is CASSPAPTGTYGYTF. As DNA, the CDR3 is TGCGCCAGCAGCCCTGCCCCAACAGGAACCTATGGCTACACCTTC.

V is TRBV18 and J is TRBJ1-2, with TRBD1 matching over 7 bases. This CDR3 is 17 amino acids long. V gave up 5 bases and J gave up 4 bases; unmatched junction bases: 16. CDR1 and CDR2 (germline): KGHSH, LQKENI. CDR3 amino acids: CASSEREWETGTYGYTF. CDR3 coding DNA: TGTGCCAGCTCAGAGAGAGAGTGGGAGACAGGGACCTATGGCTACACCTTC.

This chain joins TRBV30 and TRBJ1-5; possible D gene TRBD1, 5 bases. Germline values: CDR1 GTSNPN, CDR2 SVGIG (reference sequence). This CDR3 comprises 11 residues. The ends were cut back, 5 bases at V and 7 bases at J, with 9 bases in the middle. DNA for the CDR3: TGTGCCTGGGGGGCTCGGCAGCCCCAGCATTTT. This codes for CAWGARQPQHF.

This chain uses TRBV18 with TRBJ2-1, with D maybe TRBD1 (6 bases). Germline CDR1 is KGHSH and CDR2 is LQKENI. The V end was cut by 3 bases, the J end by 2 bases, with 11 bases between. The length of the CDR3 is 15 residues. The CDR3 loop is CASSPITGPYNEQFF. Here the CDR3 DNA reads TGTGCCAGCTCACCGATAACAGGGCCCTACAATGAGCAGTTCTTC.

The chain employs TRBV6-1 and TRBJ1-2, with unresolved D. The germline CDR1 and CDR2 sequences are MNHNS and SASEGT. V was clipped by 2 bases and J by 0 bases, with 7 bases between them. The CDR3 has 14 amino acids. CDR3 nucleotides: TGTGCCAGCAGTGAACAATCGGCTAACTATGGCTACACCTTC. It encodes CASSEQSANYGYTF.

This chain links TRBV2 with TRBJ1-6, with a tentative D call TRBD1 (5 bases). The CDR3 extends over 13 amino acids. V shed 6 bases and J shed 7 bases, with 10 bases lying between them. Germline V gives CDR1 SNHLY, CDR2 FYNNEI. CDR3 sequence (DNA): TGTGCCAGCAGACTGGACACCAATTCACCCCTCCACTTT. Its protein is CASRLDTNSPLHF.

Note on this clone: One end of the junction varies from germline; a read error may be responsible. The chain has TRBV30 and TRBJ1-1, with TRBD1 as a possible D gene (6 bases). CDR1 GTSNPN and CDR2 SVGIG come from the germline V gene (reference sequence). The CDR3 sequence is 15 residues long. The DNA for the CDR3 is TGTGCCGGGAGTGTAGGGGGAGTCCCGAACACTGAAGCTTTCTTT. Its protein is CAGSVGGVPNTEAFF.

The CDR3 DNA is TGTGCCAGCACCCCATGGACTAGCACCGAGACCCAGTACTTC. It translates to CASTPWTSTETQYF. V and J are TRBV6-1 and TRBJ2-5, with 8 bases lining up with TRBD2. The junction had 9 bases not matched to a gene; V was cut back by 7 bases and J by 5 bases. The length of the CDR3 is 14 residues. Germline values: CDR1 MNHNS, CDR2 SASEGT.

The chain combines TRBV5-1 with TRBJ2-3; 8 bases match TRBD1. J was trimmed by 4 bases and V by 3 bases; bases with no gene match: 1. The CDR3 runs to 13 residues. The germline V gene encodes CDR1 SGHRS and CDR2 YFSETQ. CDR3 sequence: CASSSQGADTQYF. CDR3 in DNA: TGCGCCAGCAGCTCACAGGGGGCAGATACGCAGTATTTT.

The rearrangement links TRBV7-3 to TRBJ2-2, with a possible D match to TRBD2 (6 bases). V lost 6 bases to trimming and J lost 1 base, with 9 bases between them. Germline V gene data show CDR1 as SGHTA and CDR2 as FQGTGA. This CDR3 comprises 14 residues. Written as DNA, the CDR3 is TGTGCCAGCAGTGCGCGGGGGAACACCGGGGAGCTGTTTTTT. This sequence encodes CASSARGNTGELFF.